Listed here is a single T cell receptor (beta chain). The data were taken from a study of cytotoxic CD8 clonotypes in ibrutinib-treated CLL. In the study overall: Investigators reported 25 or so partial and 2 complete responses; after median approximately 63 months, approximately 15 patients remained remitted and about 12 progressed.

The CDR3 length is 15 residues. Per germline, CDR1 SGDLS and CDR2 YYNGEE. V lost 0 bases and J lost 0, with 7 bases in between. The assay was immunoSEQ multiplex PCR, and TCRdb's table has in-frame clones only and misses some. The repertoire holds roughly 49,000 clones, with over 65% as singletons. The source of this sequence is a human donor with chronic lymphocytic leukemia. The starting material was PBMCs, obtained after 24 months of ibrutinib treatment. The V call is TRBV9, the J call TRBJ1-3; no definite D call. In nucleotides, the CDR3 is TGTGCCAGCAGCGTAGGACGGATCTCTGGAAACACCATATATTTT. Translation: CASSVGRISGNTIYF. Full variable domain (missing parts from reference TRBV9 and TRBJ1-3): DSGVTQTPKHLITATGQRVTLRCSPRSGDLSVYWYQQSLDQGLQFLIQYYNGEERAKGNILERFSAQQFPDLHSELNLSSLELGDSALYFCASSVGRISGNTIYFGEGSWLTVV.